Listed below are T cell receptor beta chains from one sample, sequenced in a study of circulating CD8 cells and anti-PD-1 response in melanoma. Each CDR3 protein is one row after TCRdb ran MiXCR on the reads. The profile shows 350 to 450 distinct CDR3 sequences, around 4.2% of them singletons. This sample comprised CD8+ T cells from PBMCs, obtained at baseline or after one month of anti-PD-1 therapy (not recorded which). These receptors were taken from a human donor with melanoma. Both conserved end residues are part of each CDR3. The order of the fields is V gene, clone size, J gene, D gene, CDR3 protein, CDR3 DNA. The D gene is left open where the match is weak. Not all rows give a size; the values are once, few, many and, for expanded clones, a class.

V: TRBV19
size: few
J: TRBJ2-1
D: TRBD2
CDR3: CASSKTSGDYNEQFF
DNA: TGTGCCAGTAGTAAGACTAGCGGGGACTACAATGAGCAGTTCTTC

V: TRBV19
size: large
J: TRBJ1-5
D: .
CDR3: CASDEMDQPQHF
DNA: TGTGCCAGTGATGAAATGGATCAGCCCCAGCATTTT

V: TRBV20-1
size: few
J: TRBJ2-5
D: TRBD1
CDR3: CSARVQGAIRETQYF
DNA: TGCAGTGCTAGAGTGCAGGGGGCGATTCGAGAGACCCAGTACTTC

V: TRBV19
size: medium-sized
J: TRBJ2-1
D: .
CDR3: CASSLRLYNEQFF
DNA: TGTGCCAGTAGTTTGCGATTGTACAATGAGCAGTTCTTC

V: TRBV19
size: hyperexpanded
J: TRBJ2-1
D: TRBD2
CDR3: CASRRTSGAYNEQFF
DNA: TGTGCCAGTAGAAGAACTAGCGGGGCCTACAATGAGCAGTTCTTC

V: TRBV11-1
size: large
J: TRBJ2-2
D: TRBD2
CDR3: CASSPGGWNTGELFF
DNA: TGTGCCAGCAGCCCCGGGGGGTGGAACACCGGGGAGCTGTTTTTT

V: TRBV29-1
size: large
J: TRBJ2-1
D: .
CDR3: CSVDEGYEQFF
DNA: TGCAGCGTTGATGAGGGGTATGAGCAGTTCTTC

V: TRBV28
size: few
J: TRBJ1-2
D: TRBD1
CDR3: CASSSGQVYGYTF
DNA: TGTGCCAGCAGCTCAGGACAGGTCTATGGCTACACCTTC

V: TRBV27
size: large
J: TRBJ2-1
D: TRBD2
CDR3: CASSSGGGGSSYNEQFF
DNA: TGTGCCAGCAGTTCCGGCGGGGGGGGTAGCTCCTACAATGAGCAGTTCTTC

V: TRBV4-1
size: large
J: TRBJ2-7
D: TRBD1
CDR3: CASRQLGTGGSYEQYF
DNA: TGCGCCAGCAGACAACTCGGGACAGGGGGCTCCTACGAGCAGTACTTC

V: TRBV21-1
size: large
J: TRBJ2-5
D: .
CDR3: CASSKTNYPETQYF
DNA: TGTGCCAGCAGCAAAACAAACTACCCAGAGACCCAGTACTTC

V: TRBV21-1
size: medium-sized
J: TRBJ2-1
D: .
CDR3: CASSKNSSGGNDEQFF
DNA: TGTGCCAGCAGCAAAAATTCTAGCGGGGGGAACGATGAGCAGTTCTTC

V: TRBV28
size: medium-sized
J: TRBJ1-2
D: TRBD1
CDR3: CASRDPGGSGYTF
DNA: TGTGCCAGCAGGGACCCAGGGGGAAGTGGCTACACCTTC

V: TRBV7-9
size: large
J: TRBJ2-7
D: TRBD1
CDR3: CASTDTGTGHYEQYF
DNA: TGTGCCAGCACGGACACCGGGACAGGGCACTACGAGCAGTACTTC

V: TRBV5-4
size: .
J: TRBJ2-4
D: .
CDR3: CASSFAGASTKNIQYF
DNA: TGTGCCAGCAGCTTTGCGGGGGCTTCAACCAAAAACATTCAGTACTTC

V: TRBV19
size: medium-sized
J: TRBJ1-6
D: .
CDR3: CASSIESSYNSPLHF
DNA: TGTGCCAGTAGTATTGAGAGCTCCTATAATTCACCCCTCCACTTT

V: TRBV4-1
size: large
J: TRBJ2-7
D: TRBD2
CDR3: CASSQVAGDEQYF
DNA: TGCGCCAGCAGCCAAGTGGCGGGGGACGAGCAGTACTTC

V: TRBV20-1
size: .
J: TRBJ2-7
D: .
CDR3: CIARRTAFSYEQYF
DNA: TGCATTGCTAGAAGGACAGCCTTCTCCTACGAGCAGTACTTC